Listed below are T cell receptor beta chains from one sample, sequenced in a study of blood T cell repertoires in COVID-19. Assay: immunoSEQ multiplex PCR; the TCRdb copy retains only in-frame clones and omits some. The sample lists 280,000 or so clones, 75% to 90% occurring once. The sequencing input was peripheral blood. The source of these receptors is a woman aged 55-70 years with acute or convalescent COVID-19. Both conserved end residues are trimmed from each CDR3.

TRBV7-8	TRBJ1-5	ASSQAGPLEGPQH
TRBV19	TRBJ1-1	ASSIGLTGTEAF
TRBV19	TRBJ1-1	ASSIVRLPVGTMNTEAF
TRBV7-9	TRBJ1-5	ASSLVLEQVAQPQH
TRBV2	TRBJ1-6	ASRAYRGNNSPLH
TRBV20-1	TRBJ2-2	SARLTGELF
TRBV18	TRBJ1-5	ASSDKAGNQPQH
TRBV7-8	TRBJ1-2	ASSQDRAGPYGYT
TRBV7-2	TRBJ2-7	ASSLPAGTGVSYEQY
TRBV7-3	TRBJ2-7	ASSLSSGKSEQY
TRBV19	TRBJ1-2	ASSSLRGYT
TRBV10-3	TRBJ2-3	AISAGAGGPGNTQY
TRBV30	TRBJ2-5	AWALAVRETQY
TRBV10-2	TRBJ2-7	ASRPSGGEQY
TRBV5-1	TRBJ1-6	ASSPTPGGNSPLH
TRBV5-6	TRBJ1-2	ASSLLWRTGTYGYT
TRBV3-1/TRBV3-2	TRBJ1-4	ASSQGHRGEKLF
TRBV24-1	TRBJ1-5	ATVYSSNQPQH
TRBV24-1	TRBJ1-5	ATSDSGQGDYQPQH
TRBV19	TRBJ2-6	ASSISTGPVTLRANVLT
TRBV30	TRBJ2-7	AWSRGQGASEQY
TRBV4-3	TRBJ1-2	ASSQEGRVGGYT
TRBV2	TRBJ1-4	ASTGADNEKLF
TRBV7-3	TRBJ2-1	ASSLYGDSLSYNEQF
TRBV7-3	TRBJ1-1	ASSLLQGGTEAF
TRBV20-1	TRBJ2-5	SAAPRETQY
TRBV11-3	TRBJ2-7	ASSPKTDSYEQY
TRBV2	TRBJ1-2	ASAPAGGVDYGYT
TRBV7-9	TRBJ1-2	ASSLGVIGAGMGYT
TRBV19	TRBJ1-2	ASRGILGRGYT
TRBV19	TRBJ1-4	ASSMQGATNEKLF
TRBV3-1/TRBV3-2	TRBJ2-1	ASSHGRRGGPDNEQF
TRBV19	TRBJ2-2	ASIGTGFTGELF
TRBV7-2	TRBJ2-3	ASSLAFGLAEDSDTQY
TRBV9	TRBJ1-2	ASSVNNGYT
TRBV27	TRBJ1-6	ASSLNHGRNSPLH
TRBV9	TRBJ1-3	ASSGGTYSGNTIY
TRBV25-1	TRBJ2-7	ASSTGSSYEQY
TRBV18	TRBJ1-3	ASSPTAQGRRNTIY
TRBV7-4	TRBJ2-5	ASSSKVGLAGLVYQETQY
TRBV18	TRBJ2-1	ASSPNRDEQF
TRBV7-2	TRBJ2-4	ASSHVWQAGAKNIQY